This T cell receptor beta chain was retrieved from a study of blood T cell repertoires in COVID-19 (dated by TCRdb to about 2020). Study-wide context: Collaborator samples came from the United States, Italy and Spain and covered acute and convalescent phases of COVID-19. Where HLA class I and class II types were available, the types were taken from metadata supplied by the sample provider, not from assay-based typing. Samples came from the ongoing ImmuneRACE study (first 160 participants) plus 1,254 subjects from 6 global collaborators. The repertoires were released in a freely available public database intended as a resource for research on the immune response to SARS-CoV-2. Deeply sampled blood TCRbeta repertoires from subjects exposed to, actively infected with, or recovered from COVID-19 were included in the dataset. The material from the prospective study consisted of cDNA or gDNA derived from T cells, B-cell-depleted T cells, or PBMCs. Nearly every sample came with metadata listing a de-identified subject ID, COVID-19 status, age in years and sex. The paper's findings and limits, for the study overall: Clinical and demographic metadata were provided uncurated, with the amount varying by source and participant.

Another Seattle source contributed samples from volunteer blood donors who had recovered from COVID-19. The collaborating institutions used their own protocols to collect whole blood in K2EDTA tubes. For TCRbeta analysis, collaborator samples were shipped as frozen whole blood, as isolated PBMCs, or as DNA extracted from either sample type. TCRbeta CDR3 regions were amplified from genomic DNA using the immunoSEQ Assay, a bias-controlled multiplex PCR. The original methods were these. Nucleated cell counts per sample were estimated from amplification of reference gene primers within the assay. To quantify the absolute abundance of each unique TCRbeta CDR3 rearrangement, sequence reads were collapsed and filtered. For each sample, productive Simpson clonality was calculated by taking the square root of Simpson's diversity index across productive rearrangements. TCRdb re-hosts the immuneACCESS table, in-frame sequences only. Its copies lack some clones; in the studies checked, an unresolved V gene accounts for under half of them, and the cause for the rest is not known. From that table come the V and J calls and clone size; the DNA was used to work out D and trimming. The table for this sample lists 300,000 to 400,000 clones; about 90% of them were counted only once. Approximately 8.1% of the sample goes to the ten largest clones.

To note about this clone: Its target antigen remains unknown. Within one base of it there is no much larger clone, and no base qualities were kept.

CDR1 and CDR2 are read off the germline V gene as MNHEY and SVGAGI. CDR3 length: 15 amino acids, cysteine to phenylalanine. The DNA shown is the 45-base CDR3, in frame from base 1. Clipping removes 6 bases from V and 7 bases from J, with 7 as the unmatched junction base count. Sample: peripheral blood. This receptor was identified in a woman between 45 and 60 years old who had recovered from COVID-19. This sequence uses TRBV6-5 and TRBJ1-4, and 11 junctional nucleotides match TRBD1. At the DNA level, the sequence is TGTGCCAGCAGGGTGGGGACAGGGGGTAGTGAAAAACTGTTTTTT. It specifies CASRVGTGGSEKLFF.